The entry below describes one T cell receptor beta chain. This sample was taken from a study of preoperative IRX-2 immunotherapy in early breast cancer. Sequenced by immunoSEQ multiplex PCR; TCRdb stores in-frame clones only, minus some. The sample consists of 20,000 to 30,000 clones, about 87% of them appearing once. Treatment denoted: preoperative locoregional IRX-2 cytokine immunotherapy. Preoperative locoregional IRX-2 cytokine immunotherapy was tested in the phase Ib source study. V lost 1 base, J lost 6 bases, and 15 bases lay in between. This CDR3 has 16 residues. Germline values: CDR1 LNHDA, CDR2 SQIVND (reference sequence).

The source of this sequence is a human donor with breast cancer. V is TRBV19 and J is TRBJ1-4, with D unclear. The starting material was tumor tissue, obtained after IRX-2 immunotherapy. The CDR3 DNA follows: TGTGCCAGTAGTATAGTAGGAGGGAGGCTTTATGAAAAACTGTTTTTT. Encoded protein: CASSIVGGRLYEKLFF. The full variable domain, completed using reference TRBV19 and TRBJ1-4, is DGGITQSPKYLFRKEGQNVTLSCEQNLNHDAMYWYRQDPGQGLRLIYYSQIVNDFQKGDIAEGYSVSREKKESFPLTVTSAQKNPTAFYLCASSIVGGRLYEKLFFGSGTQLSVL.